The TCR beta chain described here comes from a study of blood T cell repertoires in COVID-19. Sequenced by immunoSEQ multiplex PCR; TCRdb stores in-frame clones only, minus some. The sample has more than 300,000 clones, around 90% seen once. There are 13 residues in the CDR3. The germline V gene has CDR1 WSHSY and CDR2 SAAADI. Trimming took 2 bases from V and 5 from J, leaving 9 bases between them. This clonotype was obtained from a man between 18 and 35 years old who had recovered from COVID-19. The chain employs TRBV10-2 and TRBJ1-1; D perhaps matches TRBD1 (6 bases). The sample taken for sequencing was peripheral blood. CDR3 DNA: TGCGCCAGCAGTGAGGGGGGCAGGACTGAAGCTTTCTTT. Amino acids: CASSEGGRTEAFF.